Described below is a single T cell receptor beta chain sequence and its context. As yet, its antigen is unknown. The trim removed 11 bases at V and 5 bases at J, leaving 20 bases unmatched. The CDR3 runs to 17 residues. CDR1 and CDR2 from the germline V gene are MNHEY and SMNVEV (reference sequence). The data were obtained in a study of T cell responses to AZD1222 COVID-19 vaccine. Data came from immunoSEQ multiplex PCR; TCRdb stores just in-frame clones and leaves some out. The repertoire holds 200,000 or so clones, approximately 91% seen once, with over 0.75% in the top ten. Study results and caveats: The reported proportion of spike-specific TCRs targeting unmutated variant regions was nearly half.

The sample consisted of peripheral blood, taken on day 0 of AZD1222 vaccination. This clonotype originated in an adult in good health. The V gene is TRBV27, the J gene TRBJ2-1; the match to TRBD2 covers 8 bases. CDR3 sequence (DNA): TGTGCCGGACGGGGGGGAGGGCCAAAATTCGAGAACAATGAGCAGTTCTTC. It is translated as CAGRGGGPKFENNEQFF.